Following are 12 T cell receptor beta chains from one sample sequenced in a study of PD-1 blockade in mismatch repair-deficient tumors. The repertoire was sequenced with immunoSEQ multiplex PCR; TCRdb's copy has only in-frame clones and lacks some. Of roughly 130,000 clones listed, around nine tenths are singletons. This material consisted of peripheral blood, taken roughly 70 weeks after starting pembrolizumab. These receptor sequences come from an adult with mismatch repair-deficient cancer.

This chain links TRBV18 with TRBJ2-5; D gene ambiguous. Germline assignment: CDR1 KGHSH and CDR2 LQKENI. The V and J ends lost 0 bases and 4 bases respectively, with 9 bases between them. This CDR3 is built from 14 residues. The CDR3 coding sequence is TGTGCCAGCTCACCACCAGGGATCGGAGAGACCCAGTACTTC. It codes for CASSPPGIGETQYF.

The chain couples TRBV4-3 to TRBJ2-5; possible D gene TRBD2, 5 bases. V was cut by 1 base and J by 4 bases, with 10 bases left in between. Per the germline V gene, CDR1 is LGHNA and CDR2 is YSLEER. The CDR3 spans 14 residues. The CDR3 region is CASSQGTAGETQYF. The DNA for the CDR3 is TGCGCCAGCAGCCAAGGGACCGCGGGAGAGACCCAGTACTTC.

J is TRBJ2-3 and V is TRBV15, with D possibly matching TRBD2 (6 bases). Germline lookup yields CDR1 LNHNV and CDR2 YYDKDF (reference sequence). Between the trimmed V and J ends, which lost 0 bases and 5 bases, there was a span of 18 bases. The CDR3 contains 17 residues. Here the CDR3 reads CATSRDFGRPRLDTQYF. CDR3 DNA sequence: TGTGCCACCAGCAGAGATTTCGGGAGACCACGTCTAGATACGCAGTATTTT.

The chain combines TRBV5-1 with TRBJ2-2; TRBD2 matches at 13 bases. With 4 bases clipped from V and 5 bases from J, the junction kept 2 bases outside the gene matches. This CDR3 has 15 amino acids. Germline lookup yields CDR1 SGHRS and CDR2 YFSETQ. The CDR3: CASSPGLAGTGELFF. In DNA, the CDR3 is TGCGCCAGCAGCCCGGGACTAGCGGGAACCGGGGAGCTGTTTTTT.

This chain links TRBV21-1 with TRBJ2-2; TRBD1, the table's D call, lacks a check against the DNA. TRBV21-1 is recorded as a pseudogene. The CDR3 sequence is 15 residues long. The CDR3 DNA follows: TGTGCCAGCCCCGGGACAGAAATAAACACCGGGGAGCTGTTTTTT. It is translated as CASPGTEINTGELFF.

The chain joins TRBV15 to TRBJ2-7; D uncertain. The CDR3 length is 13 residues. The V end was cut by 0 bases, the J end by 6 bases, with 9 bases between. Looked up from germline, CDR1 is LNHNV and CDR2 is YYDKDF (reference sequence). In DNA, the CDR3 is TGTGCCACCAGCAGAGATTTGGCAGTCGAGCAGTACTTC. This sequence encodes CATSRDLAVEQYF.

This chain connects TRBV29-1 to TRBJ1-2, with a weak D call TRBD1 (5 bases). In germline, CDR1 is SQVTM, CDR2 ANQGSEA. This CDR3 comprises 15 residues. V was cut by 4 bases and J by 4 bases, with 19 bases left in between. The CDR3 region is CSVGVRQGGPYGYTF. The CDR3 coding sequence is TGCAGCGTTGGGGTAAGGCAGGGAGGACCCTATGGCTACACCTTC.

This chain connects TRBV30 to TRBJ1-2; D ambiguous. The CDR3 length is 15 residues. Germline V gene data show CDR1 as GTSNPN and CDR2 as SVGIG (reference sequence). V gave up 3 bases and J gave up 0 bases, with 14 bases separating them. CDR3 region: CAWRVAFRANYGYTF. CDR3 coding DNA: TGTGCCTGGAGGGTCGCTTTTAGGGCTAACTATGGCTACACCTTC.

This CDR3 reads CASRGQGNSYEQYF. CDR3 DNA sequence: TGTGCCAGCAGAGGACAGGGAAACTCCTACGAGCAGTACTTC. V and J are TRBV6-1 and TRBJ2-7, with 8 bases aligning to TRBD1. There are 14 residues in the CDR3. CDR1 is MNHNS, CDR2 SASEGT, per germline. V was clipped by 6 bases and J by 0 bases; unmatched bases: 4.

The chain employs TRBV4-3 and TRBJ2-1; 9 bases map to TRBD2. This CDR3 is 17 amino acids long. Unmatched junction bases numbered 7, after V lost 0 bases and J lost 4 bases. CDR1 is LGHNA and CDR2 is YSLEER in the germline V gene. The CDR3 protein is CASSQDTRLAAYNEQFF. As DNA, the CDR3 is TGCGCCAGCAGCCAAGATACCCGACTAGCGGCTTACAATGAGCAGTTCTTC.

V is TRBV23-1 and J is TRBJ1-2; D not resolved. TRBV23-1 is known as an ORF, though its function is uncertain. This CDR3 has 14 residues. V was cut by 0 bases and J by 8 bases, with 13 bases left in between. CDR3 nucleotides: TGCGCCAGCAGTCAATCGTTAGAGACAATCGGCTACACCTTC. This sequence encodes CASSQSLETIGYTF.

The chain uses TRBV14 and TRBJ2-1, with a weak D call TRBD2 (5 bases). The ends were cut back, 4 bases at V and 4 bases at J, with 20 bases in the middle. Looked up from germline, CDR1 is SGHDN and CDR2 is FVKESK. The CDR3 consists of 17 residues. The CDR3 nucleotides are TGTGCCAGCAGCCTTACCGACGAGGCTAGCCCTTACAATGAGCAGTTCTTC. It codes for CASSLTDEASPYNEQFF.